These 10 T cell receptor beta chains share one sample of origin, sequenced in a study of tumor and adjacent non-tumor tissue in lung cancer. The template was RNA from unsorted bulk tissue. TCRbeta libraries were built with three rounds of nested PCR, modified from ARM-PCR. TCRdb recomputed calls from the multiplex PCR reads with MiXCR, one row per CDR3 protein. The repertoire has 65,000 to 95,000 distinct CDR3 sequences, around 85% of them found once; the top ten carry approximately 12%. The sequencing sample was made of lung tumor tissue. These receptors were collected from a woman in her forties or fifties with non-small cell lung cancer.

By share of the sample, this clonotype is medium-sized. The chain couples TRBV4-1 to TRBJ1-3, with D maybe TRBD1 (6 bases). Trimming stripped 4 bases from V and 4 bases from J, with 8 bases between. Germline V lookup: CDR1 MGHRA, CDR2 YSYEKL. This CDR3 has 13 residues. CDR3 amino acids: CASSPGVGNTIYF. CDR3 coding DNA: TGCGCCAGCAGCCCAGGGGTCGGAAACACCATATATTTT.

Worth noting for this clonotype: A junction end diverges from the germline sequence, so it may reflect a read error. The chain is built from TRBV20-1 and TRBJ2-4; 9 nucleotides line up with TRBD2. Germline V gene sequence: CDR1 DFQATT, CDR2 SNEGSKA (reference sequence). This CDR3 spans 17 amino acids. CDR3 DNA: TGCAGTGCTAGAGTTATGATGAGCGGGAGGAGTAAAAACATTCAATACTTC. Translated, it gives CSARVMMSGRSKNIQYF.

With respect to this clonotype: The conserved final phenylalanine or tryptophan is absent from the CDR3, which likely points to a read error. Here the CDR3 reads CASSHWGRSYEQYS. In DNA, the CDR3 is TGTGCCAGCAGCCACTGGGGCAGATCCTACGAGCAGTACTCC. The V gene is TRBV11-1, the J gene TRBJ2-7, with a tentative D call TRBD1 (5 bases). Germline V gives CDR1 SGHAT, CDR2 FQDESV (reference sequence). Between the trimmed V and J ends, which lost 5 bases and 1 base, there was a span of 12 bases. This CDR3 spans 14 amino acids.

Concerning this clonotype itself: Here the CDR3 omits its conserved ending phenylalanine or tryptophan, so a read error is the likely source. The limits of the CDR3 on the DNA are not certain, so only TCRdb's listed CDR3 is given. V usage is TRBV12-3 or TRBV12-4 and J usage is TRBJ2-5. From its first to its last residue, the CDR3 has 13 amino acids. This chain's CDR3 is CASRLSPQETQYS.

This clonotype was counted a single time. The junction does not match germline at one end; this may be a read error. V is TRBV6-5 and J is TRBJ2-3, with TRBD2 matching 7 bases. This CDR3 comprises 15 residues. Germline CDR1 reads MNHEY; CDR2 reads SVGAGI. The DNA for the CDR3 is TGTGGCAGCAGATTTAGGGCACTAGCGCAAGATACGCAGTATTTT. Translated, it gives CGSRFRALAQDTQYF.

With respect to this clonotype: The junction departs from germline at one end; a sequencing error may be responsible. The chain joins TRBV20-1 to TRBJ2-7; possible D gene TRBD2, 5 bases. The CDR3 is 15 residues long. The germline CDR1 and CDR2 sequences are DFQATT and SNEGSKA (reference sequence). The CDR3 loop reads CSTSSIERPPYEQYF. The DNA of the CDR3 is TGCAGTACTAGTTCAATCGAGCGACCCCCTTACGAGCAGTACTTC.

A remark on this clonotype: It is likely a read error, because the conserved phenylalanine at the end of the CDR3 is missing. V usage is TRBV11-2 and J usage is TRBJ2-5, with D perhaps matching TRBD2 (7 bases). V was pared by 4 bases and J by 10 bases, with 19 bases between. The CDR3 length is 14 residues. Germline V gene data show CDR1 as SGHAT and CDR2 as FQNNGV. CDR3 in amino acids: CASSSGQTREVQYY. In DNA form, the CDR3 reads TGTGCCAGCAGCTCCGGACAGACCCGGGAGGTCCAGTACTAC.

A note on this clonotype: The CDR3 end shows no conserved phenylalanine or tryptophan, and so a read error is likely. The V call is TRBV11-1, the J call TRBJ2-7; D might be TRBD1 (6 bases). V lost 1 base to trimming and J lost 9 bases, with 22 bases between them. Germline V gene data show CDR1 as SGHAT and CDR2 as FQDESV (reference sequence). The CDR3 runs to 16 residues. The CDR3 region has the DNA TGTGCCAGCAGCTTAGGTCAGGACAGCTCCTTCTTCGTGCAGTACATC. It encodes CASSLGQDSSFFVQYI.

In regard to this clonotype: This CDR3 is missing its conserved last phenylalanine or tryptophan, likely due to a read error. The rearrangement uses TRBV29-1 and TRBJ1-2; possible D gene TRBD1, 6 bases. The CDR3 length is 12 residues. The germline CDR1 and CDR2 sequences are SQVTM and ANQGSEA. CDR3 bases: TGCTGCGCCCTGGGGGGCGACTATGGCTACACCTAC. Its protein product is CCALGGDYGYTY.

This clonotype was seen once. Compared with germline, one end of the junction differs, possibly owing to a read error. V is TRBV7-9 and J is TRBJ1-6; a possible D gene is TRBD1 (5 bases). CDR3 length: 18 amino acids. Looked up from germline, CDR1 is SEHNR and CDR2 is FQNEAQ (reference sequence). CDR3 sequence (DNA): TGTGCCAGCAGCACCTCCGGGTCAGGGAGCTCCTATAATTCACCACTCCACTTT. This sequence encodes CASSTSGSGSSYNSPLHF.